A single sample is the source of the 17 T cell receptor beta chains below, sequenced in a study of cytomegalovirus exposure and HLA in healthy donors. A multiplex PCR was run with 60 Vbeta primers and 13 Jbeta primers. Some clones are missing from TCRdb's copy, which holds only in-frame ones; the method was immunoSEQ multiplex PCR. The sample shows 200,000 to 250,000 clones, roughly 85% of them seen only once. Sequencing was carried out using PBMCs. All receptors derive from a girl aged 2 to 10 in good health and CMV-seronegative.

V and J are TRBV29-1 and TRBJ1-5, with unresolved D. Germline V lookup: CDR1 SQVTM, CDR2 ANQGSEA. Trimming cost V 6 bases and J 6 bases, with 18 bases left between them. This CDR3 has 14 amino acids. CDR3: CSVPRTPGGQPQHF. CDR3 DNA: TGCAGCGTCCCCCGGACCCCAGGAGGTCAGCCCCAGCATTTT. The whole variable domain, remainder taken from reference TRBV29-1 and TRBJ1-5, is SAVISQKPSRDICQRGTSLTIQCQVDSQVTMMFWYRQQPGQSLTLIATANQGSEATYESGFVIDKFPISRPNLTFSTLTVSNMSPEDSSIYLCSVPRTPGGQPQHFGDGTRLSIL.

The CDR3 reads CASSYWQGADYGYTF. Written as DNA, the CDR3 is TGTGCCAGCAGTTACTGGCAGGGGGCCGACTATGGCTACACCTTC. The gene calls are TRBV6-5 and TRBJ1-2, with 8 nucleotides matching TRBD1. Losses at the gene ends were 1 base for V and 3 bases for J; bases not matched to a gene: 4. The V gene's germline CDR1 is MNHEY and CDR2 SVGAGI. The CDR3 sequence is 15 residues long.

The chain's CDR3 is CASSQELTEAFF. CDR3 in DNA: TGTGCCAGCTCACAGGAGCTCACTGAAGCTTTCTTT. V is TRBV18 and J is TRBJ1-1; D uncertain. The CDR3 length is 12 residues. Germline lookup yields CDR1 KGHSH and CDR2 LQKENI. V shed 4 bases and J shed 4 bases, with 7 bases lying between them.

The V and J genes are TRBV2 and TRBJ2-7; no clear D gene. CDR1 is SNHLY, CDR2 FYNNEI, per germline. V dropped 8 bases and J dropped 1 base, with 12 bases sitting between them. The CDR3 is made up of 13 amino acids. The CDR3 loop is CASARPSSYEQYF. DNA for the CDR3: TGTGCCAGCGCCAGGCCGTCTTCCTACGAGCAGTACTTC.

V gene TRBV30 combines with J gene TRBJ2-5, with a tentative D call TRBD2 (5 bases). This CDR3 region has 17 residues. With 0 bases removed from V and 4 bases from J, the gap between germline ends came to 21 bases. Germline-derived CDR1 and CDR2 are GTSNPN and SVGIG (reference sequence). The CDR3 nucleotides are TGTGCCTGGAGTGTATTCACACCGGAAAGGGAGCGAGAGACCCAGTACTTC. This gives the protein CAWSVFTPERERETQYF.

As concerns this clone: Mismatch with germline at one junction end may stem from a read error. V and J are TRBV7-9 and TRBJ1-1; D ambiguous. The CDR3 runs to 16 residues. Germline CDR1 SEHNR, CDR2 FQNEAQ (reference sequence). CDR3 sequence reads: CTSSLTGGLKNTEAFF. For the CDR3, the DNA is TGTACCAGCAGCTTAACCGGAGGACTGAAGAACACTGAAGCTTTCTTT. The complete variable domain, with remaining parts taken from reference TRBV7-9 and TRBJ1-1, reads DTGVSQNPRHKITKRGQNVTFRCDPISEHNRLYWYRQTLGQGPEFLTYFQNEAQLEKSRLLSDRFSAERPKGSFSTLEIQRTEQGDSAMYLCTSSLTGGLKNTEAFFGQGTRLTVV.

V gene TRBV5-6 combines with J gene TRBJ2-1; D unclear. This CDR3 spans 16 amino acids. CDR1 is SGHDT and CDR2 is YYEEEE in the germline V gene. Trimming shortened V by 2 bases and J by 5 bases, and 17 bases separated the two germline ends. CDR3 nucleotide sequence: TGTGCCAGCAGCTTTTACTTGAAAGCAAGTAACAATGAGCAGTTCTTC. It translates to CASSFYLKASNNEQFF.

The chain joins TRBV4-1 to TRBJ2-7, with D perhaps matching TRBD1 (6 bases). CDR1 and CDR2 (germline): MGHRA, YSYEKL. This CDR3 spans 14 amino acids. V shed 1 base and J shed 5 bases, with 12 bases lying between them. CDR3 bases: TGCGCCAGCAGCCAAGTAGGCAGGGGCCACGAGCAGTACTTC. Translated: CASSQVGRGHEQYF.

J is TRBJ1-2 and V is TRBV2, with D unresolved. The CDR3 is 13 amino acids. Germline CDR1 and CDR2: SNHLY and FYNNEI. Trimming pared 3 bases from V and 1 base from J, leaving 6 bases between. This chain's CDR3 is CASSEPVNYGYTF. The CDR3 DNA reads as TGTGCCAGCAGTGAGCCGGTTAACTATGGCTACACCTTC.

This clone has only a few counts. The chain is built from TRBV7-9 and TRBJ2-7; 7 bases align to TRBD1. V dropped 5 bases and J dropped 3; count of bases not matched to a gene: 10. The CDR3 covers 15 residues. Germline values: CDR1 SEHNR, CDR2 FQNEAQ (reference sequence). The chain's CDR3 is CASSNWDRSDYEQYF. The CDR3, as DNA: TGTGCCAGCAGCAACTGGGACAGAAGCGACTACGAGCAGTACTTC.

CDR3 sequence reads: CAWGEGYEQYF. CDR3 nucleotide sequence: TGTGCCTGGGGGGAGGGCTACGAGCAGTACTTC. V gene TRBV30 combines with J gene TRBJ2-7, with TRBD2 matching 7 bases. The CDR3 loop spans 11 amino acids. In germline, CDR1 is GTSNPN, CDR2 SVGIG (reference sequence). The trim removed 5 bases at V and 3 bases at J, leaving 1 base unmatched.

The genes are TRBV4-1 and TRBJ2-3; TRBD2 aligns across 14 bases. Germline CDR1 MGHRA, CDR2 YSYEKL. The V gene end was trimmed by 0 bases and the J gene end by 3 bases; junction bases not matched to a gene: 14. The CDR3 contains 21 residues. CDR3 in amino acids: CASSQDNRWGTSGRATDTQYF. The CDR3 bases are TGCGCCAGCAGCCAAGATAACCGGTGGGGGACTAGCGGGAGAGCAACAGATACGCAGTATTTT.

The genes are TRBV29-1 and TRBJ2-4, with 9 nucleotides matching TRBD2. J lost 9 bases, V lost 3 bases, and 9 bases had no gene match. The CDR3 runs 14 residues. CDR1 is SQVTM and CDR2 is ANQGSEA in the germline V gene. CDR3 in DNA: TGCAGCGTTGATAGCGGGAGCGCTCAAAGCATTCAGTACTTC. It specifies CSVDSGSAQSIQYF.

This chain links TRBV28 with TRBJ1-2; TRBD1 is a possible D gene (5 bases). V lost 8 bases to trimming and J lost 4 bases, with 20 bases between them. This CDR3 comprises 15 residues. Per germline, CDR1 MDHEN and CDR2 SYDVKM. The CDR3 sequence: CASRAAGYTFYGYTF. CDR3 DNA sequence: TGTGCCAGCCGCGCGGCAGGGTATACCTTCTATGGCTACACCTTC.

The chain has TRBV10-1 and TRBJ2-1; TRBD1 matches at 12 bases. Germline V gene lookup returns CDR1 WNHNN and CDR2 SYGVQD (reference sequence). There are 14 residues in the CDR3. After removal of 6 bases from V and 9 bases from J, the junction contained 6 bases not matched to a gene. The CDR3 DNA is TGCGCCAGCAGCCGGGACAGGGGGCGCGGTGAGCAGTTCTTC. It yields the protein CASSRDRGRGEQFF.

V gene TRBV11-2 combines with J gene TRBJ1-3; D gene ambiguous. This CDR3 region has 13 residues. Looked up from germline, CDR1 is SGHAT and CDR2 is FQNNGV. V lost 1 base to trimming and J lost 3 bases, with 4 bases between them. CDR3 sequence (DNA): TGTGCCAGCAGCTTAGGAGGTGGAAACACCATATATTTT. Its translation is CASSLGGGNTIYF.

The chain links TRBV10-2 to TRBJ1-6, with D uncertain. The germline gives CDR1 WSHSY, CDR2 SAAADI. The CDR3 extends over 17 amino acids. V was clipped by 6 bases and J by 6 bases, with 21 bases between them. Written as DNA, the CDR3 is TGCGCCAGCAGCGTGAATTCCAAGTTGGGCCTTAATTCACCCCTCCACTTT. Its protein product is CASSVNSKLGLNSPLHF.